The rows below give T cell receptor beta chains drawn from one sample of a study of cytotoxic CD8 clonotypes in ibrutinib-treated CLL. TCRdb's copy holds only in-frame clones and misses some; the assay was immunoSEQ multiplex PCR. The sample has some 140,000 clones; around 90% are singletons. The material sequenced was PBMCs, taken after 12 months of ibrutinib treatment. The receptors come from a human donor with chronic lymphocytic leukemia. Each CDR3 is given with its conserved first and last residue. The D gene is left open where the match is weak. Where a row states a size, it is once, few, many or the class of an expanded clone; other rows omit it.

>TRBJ2-1|.|TRBV7-2|TRBD1
CASSSDRGRRNEQFF
TGTGCCAGCAGCTCCGACAGGGGGCGACGTAATGAGCAGTTCTTC
>TRBJ1-2|.|TRBV7-2|.
CASSLVVWGYTF
TGTGCCAGCAGCTTAGTGGTCTGGGGCTACACCTTC
>TRBJ2-1|.|TRBV6-1|.
CASSEGGTENEQFF
TGTGCCAGCAGTGAAGGCGGGACGGAAAATGAGCAGTTCTTC
>TRBJ1-2|.|TRBV28|.
CASTTLGPANYGYTF
TGTGCCAGCACCACCCTTGGGCCGGCTAACTATGGCTACACCTTC
>TRBJ2-7|.|TRBV9|TRBD2
CASSPRLAGTDEQYF
TGTGCCAGCAGCCCTCGACTAGCGGGAACTGACGAGCAGTACTTC
>TRBJ2-6|.|TRBV28|.
CASSFWAPLSGANVLTF
TGTGCCAGCAGTTTTTGGGCCCCTCTCTCTGGGGCCAACGTCCTGACTTTC
>TRBJ2-4|.|TRBV28|TRBD2
CASRIAGGSENIQYF
TGTGCCAGCCGGATAGCGGGAGGGTCTGAAAACATTCAGTACTTC
>TRBJ1-5|.|TRBV10-3|.
CAINRGQGQPQHF
TGTGCCATCAACCGGGGGCAGGGGCAGCCCCAGCATTTT
>TRBJ2-3|.|TRBV11-1|.
CASSSATTDTQYF
TGTGCCAGCAGCTCAGCCACCACAGATACGCAGTATTTT
>TRBJ1-4|few|TRBV19|.
CASSPQGSEKLFF
TGTGCCAGTAGTCCGCAGGGGTCTGAAAAACTGTTTTTT
>TRBJ1-5|.|TRBV7-8|.
CASSLYPNSNQPQHF
TGTGCCAGCAGCTTATACCCGAATAGCAATCAGCCCCAGCATTTT
>TRBJ2-1|.|TRBV5-1|TRBD2
CASSSGLAGNEQFF
TGCGCCAGCAGCTCAGGACTAGCGGGGAATGAGCAGTTCTTC
>TRBJ2-7|.|TRBV5-1|.
CASSRYSSSYEQYF
TGCGCCAGCAGTAGGTACTCGAGCTCCTACGAGCAGTACTTC
>TRBJ1-5|.|TRBV18|.
CASSPEGLGNQPQHF
TGTGCCAGCTCACCAGAGGGGCTGGGCAATCAGCCCCAGCATTTT
>TRBJ2-7|.|TRBV10-3|TRBD2
CAISEAGYSSYEQYF
TGTGCCATCAGTGAAGCGGGGTATAGCTCCTACGAGCAGTACTTC
>TRBJ2-1|.|TRBV6-6|.
CASSSMDRGQFF
TGTGCCAGCAGTTCCATGGACAGAGGGCAGTTCTTC
>TRBJ2-7|.|TRBV7-9|TRBD1
CASSSDHTGGEQYF
TGTGCCAGCAGCTCAGACCATACAGGGGGGGAGCAGTACTTC
>TRBJ2-1|.|TRBV6-5|TRBD2
CASRSGATYNEQFF
TGTGCCAGCAGGAGCGGGGCGACCTACAATGAGCAGTTCTTC
>TRBJ1-4|.|TRBV4-3|.
CASSLGLYEKLFF
TGCGCCAGCAGCCTAGGGTTGTATGAAAAACTGTTTTTT
>TRBJ2-2|.|TRBV19|TRBD1
CASDAGQGWTGELFF
TGTGCCAGTGATGCGGGACAGGGTTGGACCGGGGAGCTGTTTTTT
>TRBJ1-2|.|TRBV19|TRBD1
CASSITPDRTADYTF
TGTGCCAGTAGTATTACTCCGGACAGGACAGCGGACTACACCTTC
>TRBJ2-7|.|TRBV18|.
CASSSTVFEQYF
TGTGCCAGCTCTAGTACTGTCTTCGAGCAGTACTTC
>TRBJ1-2|.|TRBV5-6|TRBD1
CASSLDRGNYGYTF
TGTGCCAGCAGCTTGGACAGGGGTAACTATGGCTACACCTTC
>TRBJ1-4|.|TRBV18|.
CASSPAASGSEKLFF
TGTGCCAGCTCACCAGCGGCCAGTGGTAGTGAAAAACTGTTTTTT
>TRBJ2-7|.|TRBV4-2|TRBD2
CASSQELASGPGSSYEQYF
TGTGCCAGCAGCCAAGAATTGGCTAGCGGCCCGGGAAGCTCCTACGAGCAGTACTTC
>TRBJ1-5|.|TRBV7-2|TRBD1
CASSLWTGPQHF
TGTGCCAGCAGCTTATGGACAGGACCCCAGCATTTT
>TRBJ2-1|.|TRBV11-3|TRBD2
CASSLGGGRGINEQFF
TGTGCCAGCAGCTTAGGTGGCGGGAGGGGAATCAATGAGCAGTTCTTC
>TRBJ1-5|.|TRBV28|.
CASSSLSLASAQHF
TGTGCCAGCAGTTCCCTAAGCCTTGCCTCAGCCCAGCATTTT
>TRBJ2-7|.|TRBV6-5|TRBD2
CASSYSIAGAYEQYF
TGTGCCAGCAGTTACTCGATCGCGGGAGCATACGAGCAGTACTTC
>TRBJ2-5|.|TRBV9|.
CASSARGGGRETQYF
TGTGCCAGCAGCGCCCGAGGAGGTGGGAGAGAGACCCAGTACTTC
>TRBJ2-7|.|TRBV28|TRBD2
CASSSATSADYEQYF
TGTGCCAGCAGTTCCGCGACTAGCGCCGACTACGAGCAGTACTTC
>TRBJ1-1|.|TRBV29-1|TRBD1
CSVEQGVSTEAFF
TGCAGCGTTGAACAGGGGGTGTCCACTGAAGCTTTCTTT
>TRBJ2-2|.|TRBV11-1|.
CASSPKKSTGELFF
TGTGCCAGCAGCCCGAAGAAGAGCACCGGGGAGCTGTTTTTT
>TRBJ1-2|.|TRBV5-4|TRBD1
CASSSGDRGNYGYTF
TGTGCCAGCAGCTCAGGGGACAGGGGAAACTATGGCTACACCTTC
>TRBJ2-3|.|TRBV11-3|.
CASSLRSDTQYF
TGTGCCAGCAGCTTAAGGTCAGATACGCAGTATTTT
>TRBJ2-7|.|TRBV6-5|.
CASSYDREGDYEQYF
TGTGCCAGCAGTTACGACAGGGAGGGGGACTACGAGCAGTACTTC
>TRBJ2-1|.|TRBV5-1|.
CASSLGSGNNEQFF
TGCGCCAGCAGCTTGGGAAGTGGAAACAATGAGCAGTTCTTC
>TRBJ2-1|.|TRBV7-3|TRBD2
CASSPTSGSYNEQFF
TGTGCCAGCAGCCCGACTAGCGGGAGCTACAATGAGCAGTTCTTC
>TRBJ2-7|.|TRBV2|.
CASRRTAAYEQYF
TGTGCCAGCAGACGGACAGCTGCCTACGAGCAGTACTTC
>TRBJ2-2|.|TRBV28|.
CASSPLTVPFGELFF
TGTGCCAGCAGTCCGTTGACAGTCCCCTTCGGGGAGCTGTTTTTT
>TRBJ1-3|.|TRBV30|.
CAWARGYSGNTIYF
TGTGCCTGGGCTAGGGGGTACTCTGGAAACACCATATATTTT
>TRBJ2-7|.|TRBV28|.
CASSHKGVADYEQYF
TGTGCCAGCAGTCACAAGGGCGTAGCCGACTACGAGCAGTACTTC
>TRBJ2-7|.|TRBV27|.
CASRRQSSYEQYF
TGTGCCAGCAGAAGACAGAGCTCCTACGAGCAGTACTTC
>TRBJ1-4|.|TRBV6-1|.
CASSEGFDSLRIGEKLFF
TGTGCCAGCAGTGAGGGGTTTGACAGCCTGAGAATAGGAGAAAAACTGTTTTTT
>TRBJ1-2|.|TRBV7-2|.
CASSLGVSAGENYGYTF
TGTGCCAGCAGCTTAGGAGTTTCGGCAGGTGAGAACTATGGCTACACCTTC
>TRBJ1-1|.|TRBV10-3|.
CAISEGRDTEAFF
TGTGCCATCAGTGAGGGCAGGGACACTGAAGCTTTCTTT
>TRBJ2-3|many|TRBV7-6|TRBD2
CASSLRRGLAGRTDTQYF
TGTGCCAGCAGCCTGAGAAGGGGACTAGCGGGCCGCACAGATACGCAGTATTTT
>TRBJ2-1|.|TRBV2|.
CASSESPNPYIYNEQFF
TGTGCCAGCAGTGAATCTCCCAATCCTTATATCTACAATGAGCAGTTCTTC
>TRBJ2-1|.|TRBV9|TRBD1
CASTSTGTDYNEQFF
TGTGCCAGCACTTCAACCGGGACAGACTACAATGAGCAGTTCTTC
>TRBJ2-5|.|TRBV18|.
CASSPPHVAEETQYF
TGTGCCAGCTCACCCCCCCACGTGGCAGAAGAGACCCAGTACTTC
>TRBJ2-3|.|TRBV2|.
CASTGSWLSEKADTQYF
TGTGCCAGCACCGGCTCTTGGTTATCGGAAAAGGCAGATACGCAGTATTTT
>TRBJ1-4|.|TRBV7-9|TRBD1
CASSRSNSGTGKVKLFF
TGTGCCAGCAGCCGCTCAAACTCCGGGACAGGGAAGGTAAAACTGTTTTTT
>TRBJ2-3|.|TRBV19|TRBD2
CASSSRLAGGADTQYF
TGTGCCAGTAGTTCGAGGCTAGCGGGAGGGGCAGATACGCAGTATTTT
>TRBJ2-1|.|TRBV2|.
CASSEMWTARNEQFF
TGTGCCAGCAGTGAAATGTGGACTGCCCGGAATGAGCAGTTCTTC